This entry features one T cell receptor (beta chain) sequence. TCRdb's table, derived via immunoSEQ multiplex PCR, lists solely in-frame clones and lacks some. Of 350,000 to 400,000 clones in the sample, 89% were seen once. As for treatment: around 19 received Ad26.COV2.S at low or high dose, single or two shots; a few received placebo; per-sample allocation not given. Sampling took place 63 days after the first vaccine or placebo injection. The data were taken from a study of Ad26.COV2.S vaccination and SARS-CoV-2 variants. V was clipped by 6 bases and J by 4 bases; unmatched bases: 6. CDR3 length: 15 amino acids. CDR1 is MDHEN and CDR2 is SYDVKM in the germline V gene.

This specimen was peripheral blood, taken in a trial of Ad26.COV2.S vaccine versus placebo. The V call is TRBV28, the J call TRBJ2-1; 10 bases agree with TRBD2. The sequence came from a person between 18 and 65 years old who received the Ad26.COV2.S COVID-19 vaccine or a placebo. The CDR3: CASRSGLARYNEQFF. CDR3 DNA sequence: TGTGCCAGCAGGTCGGGACTAGCGCGTTACAATGAGCAGTTCTTC.